This TCR beta chain was captured by sequencing in a study of T cells after yellow fever vaccination. In the study overall: Some fractions had low cell numbers, and these were prepared with SMART-Seq v4 Ultra Low Input.

Findings and limits, study-wide: Re-detected after boosting: most primary clones, more than 95% of CD4 and 75% to 90% of CD8.

With regard to this clonotype: Its antigen is undetermined.

Production of TCR cDNA was by 5'RACE template switching, which also added a universal primer site and UMIs. TCRdb re-derived calls from the 5' RACE reads in MiXCR, one entry per CDR3 protein. The sample records some 320,000 distinct CDR3 sequences, around 10% being singletons. The CDR3 is 15 residues long. Germline CDR1 and CDR2: MNHEY and SVGEGT. Trimming took 2 bases from V and 4 from J, leaving 13 bases between them. The starting material was CD4+ T cells sorted from PBMCs, obtained 45 days after the yellow fever booster vaccination. The clonotype was recovered from a man between 18 and 35 years old who received the YFV17D yellow fever vaccine. V usage is TRBV6-2 or TRBV6-3 and J usage is TRBJ2-3; D may be TRBD1 or TRBD2 (6 bases each). Here the CDR3 reads CASSYGGTIADTQYF. CDR3 coding DNA: TGTGCCAGCAGTTACGGGGGGACAATAGCAGATACGCAGTATTTT.